The entry that follows covers one TCR beta chain sequence. CDR3 length: 12 residues. Germline lookup yields CDR1 SQVTM and CDR2 ANQGSEA. J was trimmed by 7 bases and V by 7 bases; bases with no gene match: 6. This sample was taken from a study of T cells in Graves' hyperthyroidism and ophthalmopathy. TCR beta CDR3 regions were amplified from RNA transcripts. RT-PCR in the first round (using the HTBI primer set) targeted the TCR CDR3. One entry per CDR3 protein results from TCRdb running MiXCR on the multiplex PCR reads. The table has 730,000 or so distinct CDR3 sequences, about 17% seen once. For the diagnoses, clinical symptoms, serum thyroxine and TRAb, thyroid ultrasound and orbital computed tomography were used.

The rearrangement joins TRBV29-1 to TRBJ2-3; the match to TRBD1 covers 9 bases. Sequencing used blood. This clonotype was obtained from a woman between 45 and 65 years old with Graves' hyperthyroidism that later progressed to Graves' ophthalmopathy. The CDR3 loop reads CSAGTGRNTQYF. DNA for the CDR3: TGCAGCGCTGGGACAGGGAGAAATACGCAGTATTTT.